This TCR beta chain was recovered during a study of CD8 T cells in ankylosing spondylitis. This clonotype was detected ten times or more. What it recognizes is unknown. Molecular-barcoded quantitative 5'-RACE produced these TCR beta libraries. TCRdb processed the 5' RACE reads anew with MiXCR; each CDR3 protein has one entry. The sample yields around 250,000 distinct CDR3 sequences, about 11% seen once. Germline assignment: CDR1 SGHRS and CDR2 YFSETQ. The CDR3 covers 12 residues. Deletions cut 3 bases from V and 5 bases from J, with 8 bases between. Study observations and caveats: Characteristic, it appeared, of ankylosing spondylitis blood was a TCR beta motif of eight highly homologous variants. Disease-linked clones displayed a CD8+ phenotype and appeared relatively rarely in peripheral blood.

Sequencing used blood, either unsorted or a sorted T cell fraction (not recorded which). This chain connects TRBV5-1 to TRBJ1-2; weak D call: TRBD1 (5 bases). The receptor comes from a male donor with ankylosing spondylitis or in good health (not recorded which). The DNA for the CDR3 is TGCGCCAGCAGCTCCGGGACGTATGGCTACACCTTC. It translates to CASSSGTYGYTF.